The 28 T cell receptor beta chains below come from one sample, sequenced in a study of T cell clusters in autoimmune cytopenias. Each sample's input was roughly 270 ng genomic DNA, about 38,000 genome equivalents. TRB rearrangements were amplified by touch-down multiplex PCR with mixed TRB-A/B primers. TCRdb reworked the multiplex PCR reads into one entry per CDR3 protein, no DNA. This listing includes roughly 8,400 distinct CDR3 sequences. Source material: peripheral blood. These receptors originate from a human donor with an autoimmune cytopenia or autoimmune hepatitis (not recorded which).

Judged by frequency, this clonotype is medium-sized. This chain joins TRBV19 and TRBJ1-1; TCRdb returns TRBD1, unconfirmable since there is no DNA. Germline V gene sequence: CDR1 LNHDA, CDR2 SQIVND (reference sequence). CDR3 length equals 13 residues. The CDR3 sequence: CASRQTGGTEAFF.

CDR3: CASSPGGRGAYEQYF. The chain combines TRBV28 with TRBJ2-7; the D gene TCRdb calls, TRBD1, cannot be checked with no DNA. CDR1 is MDHEN and CDR2 is SYDVKM in the germline V gene. The CDR3 is 15 residues long.

This clonotype shows up as medium-sized by frequency. The chain has TRBV30 and TRBJ1-1. The CDR3 runs to 13 residues. Germline V gives CDR1 GTSNPN, CDR2 SVGIG (reference sequence). CDR3 in amino acids: CAWSVIWEREAFF. The variable domain in full, with the rest retrieved from reference TRBV30 and TRBJ1-1, is SQTIHQWPATLVQPVGSPLSLECTVEGTSNPNLYWYRQAAGRGLQLLFYSVGIGQISSEVPQNLSASRPQDRQFILSSKKLLLSDSGFYLCAWSVIWEREAFFGQGTRLTVV.

The gene calls are TRBV2 and TRBJ2-7; checking the TCRdb D call of TRBD1 is not possible without DNA. The germline gives CDR1 SNHLY, CDR2 FYNNEI. This CDR3 region has 16 residues. The CDR3 is CASSEAGGARTYEQYF.

The gene calls are TRBV20-1 and TRBJ1-6; the D call of TRBD1 rests on TCRdb alone, since no DNA is present to check it. The V gene's germline CDR1 is DFQATT and CDR2 SNEGSKA (reference sequence). This CDR3 contains 14 residues. The chain's CDR3 is CSAHGGSGDSPLHF.

V gene TRBV19 combines with J gene TRBJ1-2; TCRdb outputs TRBD1, but without DNA this stays unchecked. The CDR3 sequence is 13 residues long. In germline, CDR1 is LNHDA, CDR2 SQIVND (reference sequence). The CDR3 is CASSKGYDYGYTF.

This chain links TRBV7-2 with TRBJ2-1; there is no DNA to check the TCRdb D call of TRBD2. CDR1 SGHTA and CDR2 FQGNSA come from the germline V gene. CDR3 length: 15 residues. The CDR3 spells CASSALAGGPQEQFF. The full variable domain, rest sourced from reference TRBV7-2 and TRBJ2-1, is GAGVSQSPSNKVTEKGKDVELRCDPISGHTALYWYRQSLGQGLEFLIYFQGNSAPDKSGLPSDRFSAERTGGSVSTLTIQRTQQEDSAVYLCASSALAGGPQEQFFGPGTRLTVL.

The chain is built from TRBV6-1 and TRBJ2-5; the D call from TCRdb, TRBD2, cannot be confirmed without DNA. Germline V gene lookup returns CDR1 MNHNS and CDR2 SASEGT. The CDR3 covers 18 residues. CDR3 sequence reads: CASSDEGRPSGYQETQYF.

The genes are TRBV6-4 and TRBJ2-3; TCRdb reports TRBD2, a call that lacks DNA to check it against. Looked up from germline, CDR1 is MRHNA and CDR2 is SNTAGT. The CDR3 is made up of 14 amino acids. The CDR3 reads CASSSSGGTDTQYF.

This clonotype is labeled medium-sized based on frequency. This chain uses TRBV10-3 with TRBJ2-1; checking the TCRdb D call of TRBD1 is not possible without DNA. From germline, CDR1 is ENHRY and CDR2 SYGVKD. This CDR3 comprises 14 residues. CDR3 protein: CAISVGTRYNEQFF.

This clonotype is deemed medium-sized by its frequency. The genes are TRBV20-1 and TRBJ2-1; without DNA, the TCRdb call of TRBD2 cannot be checked. The CDR3 contains 12 residues. CDR1 is DFQATT and CDR2 is SNEGSKA in the germline V gene (reference sequence). The CDR3 here is CSALAGGYEQFF.

V is TRBV9 and J is TRBJ2-1; TCRdb returns TRBD2, unconfirmable since there is no DNA. The germline V gene encodes CDR1 SGDLS and CDR2 YYNGEE. The CDR3 loop spans 15 amino acids. The CDR3 loop reads CASSDRTSGGTQQFF.

The chain recombines TRBV2 with TRBJ1-3. CDR3 length equals 11 residues. Looked up from germline, CDR1 is SNHLY and CDR2 is FYNNEI. This CDR3 reads CARQFGNTIYF.

CDR3 in amino acids: CASSYSRTGGTEAFF. The chain couples TRBV6-5 to TRBJ1-1; the D call from TCRdb, TRBD1, cannot be confirmed without DNA. Germline V gene lookup returns CDR1 MNHEY and CDR2 SVGAGI. CDR3 length: 15 residues.

The V call is TRBV24-1, the J call TRBJ2-1; TCRdb's D call, TRBD1, is unchecked because there is no DNA. The CDR3 extends over 13 amino acids. CDR1 and CDR2 (germline): KGHDR, SFDVKD. CDR3 protein: CATSEAGRNEQFF.

The chain employs TRBV11-2 and TRBJ1-6; no DNA is available, so the TRBD1 call from TCRdb remains unchecked. This CDR3 has 17 amino acids. Germline V gives CDR1 SGHAT, CDR2 FQNNGV. The CDR3 loop reads CASSGTGANLYNSPLHF.

This clonotype ranks as medium-sized in terms of frequency. V gene TRBV6-5 combines with J gene TRBJ2-1. The germline V gene encodes CDR1 MNHEY and CDR2 SVGAGI. The CDR3 runs 13 residues. The CDR3 region is CASSYAHNTEQFF.

This clonotype counts as medium-sized by frequency. The gene calls are TRBV7-3 and TRBJ2-5; as DNA is missing, the TRBD1 call by TCRdb cannot be tested. This CDR3 comprises 17 residues. Germline CDR1 reads SGHTA; CDR2 reads FQGTGA. The CDR3 region is CASSKLPGQGVQETQYF.

This clonotype is called medium-sized based on its frequency. This sequence joins TRBV29-1 and TRBJ1-1. CDR1 and CDR2 (germline): SQVTM, ANQGSEA. The CDR3 runs 11 residues. CDR3 residues: CIGGSNTEAFF.

This chain joins TRBV5-6 and TRBJ2-1; absent DNA, TCRdb's TRBD2 call cannot be checked. This CDR3 spans 13 amino acids. Germline V gene sequence: CDR1 SGHDT, CDR2 YYEEEE. CDR3 loop: CASSLGLAGARFF.

According to its frequency, this clonotype is medium-sized (0.01 to 0.1%). The CDR3 is CASSLIPGQGTGELFF. The J gene is TRBJ2-2, the V gene TRBV5-6; checking the TCRdb D call of TRBD1 is not possible without DNA. From germline, CDR1 is SGHDT and CDR2 YYEEEE. This CDR3 is 16 amino acids long.

This sequence joins TRBV5-1 and TRBJ2-1; the TRBD1 assignment by TCRdb is unverifiable without DNA. The length of the CDR3 is 11 residues. Germline V gene sequence: CDR1 SGHRS, CDR2 YFSETQ. The CDR3 loop is CASSGGQTQFF.

The rearrangement joins TRBV7-9 to TRBJ1-1; no DNA is available, so the TRBD1 call from TCRdb remains unchecked. Per germline, CDR1 SEHNR and CDR2 FQNEAQ (reference sequence). The CDR3 is 14 residues long. The CDR3 spells CASSLGTGDTEAFF.

V gene TRBV7-9 combines with J gene TRBJ2-7; TCRdb's D call, TRBD1, is unchecked because there is no DNA. The germline V gene has CDR1 SEHNR and CDR2 FQNEAQ (reference sequence). The CDR3 contains 15 residues. The CDR3 protein is CASSLEGSSSYEQYF. Full variable domain (outside the CDR3, taken from reference TRBV7-9 and TRBJ2-7): DTGVSQNPRHKITKRGQNVTFRCDPISEHNRLYWYRQTLGQGPEFLTYFQNEAQLEKSRLLSDRFSAERPKGSFSTLEIQRTEQGDSAMYLCASSLEGSSSYEQYFGPGTRLTVT.

Measured by frequency, this clonotype is medium-sized. The rearrangement links TRBV15 to TRBJ2-2; TCRdb calls TRBD2, which cannot be checked without DNA. The CDR3 consists of 15 residues. CDR1 and CDR2 from the germline V gene are LNHNV and YYDKDF (reference sequence). The CDR3 spells CATSRTSGRAEELFF.

This chain links TRBV7-3 with TRBJ2-1; TCRdb lists TRBD2, though no DNA is available to test this call. Germline V gene lookup returns CDR1 SGHTA and CDR2 FQGTGA. The CDR3 is 17 amino acids. The CDR3 is CASSVGLAGPIYNEQFF.

The chain employs TRBV19 and TRBJ1-2; absent DNA, TCRdb's TRBD1 call cannot be checked. This CDR3 comprises 14 residues. Germline CDR1 reads LNHDA; CDR2 reads SQIVND (reference sequence). The chain's CDR3 is CASRKSGTGYGYTF.

By frequency, this clonotype registers medium-sized (0.01 to 0.1%). V and J are TRBV7-3 and TRBJ2-3; TCRdb gives TRBD1 as the D gene, but with no DNA this cannot be confirmed. CDR3 length equals 13 residues. The germline CDR1 and CDR2 sequences are SGHTA and FQGTGA. This chain's CDR3 is CASSSPDTDTQYF.